This TCR beta chain was identified in a study of cytomegalovirus exposure and HLA in healthy donors. Study results and limitations: Reports credit the classifier with highly specific, highly sensitive diagnosis of cytomegalovirus status. TRBV6-2, TRBV6-3 and some other V segments were excluded as indistinguishable.

After removal of 1 base from V and 5 bases from J, the junction contained 4 bases not matched to a gene. The CDR3 totals 16 residues. CDR1 and CDR2 (germline): SGHTA, FQGNSA. In the PCR, 60 Vbeta and 13 Jbeta primers were used. Assay: immunoSEQ multiplex PCR; the TCRdb copy retains only in-frame clones and omits some. The sample includes about 170,000 clones, under 80% seen only once; the top ten take over 2.5%. Those who donated were healthy bone marrow donors. For this clone: Its antigen remains unidentified.

V is TRBV7-2 and J is TRBJ2-1, with 11 positions matching TRBD2. Sequenced sample: PBMCs. The clonotype originates from a man between 35 and 55 years old in good health and CMV-seronegative. The CDR3 nucleotides read TGTGCCAGCAGCTTAGGTTTTAGCGGGAGGGACAATGAGCAGTTCTTC. Translation: CASSLGFSGRDNEQFF.